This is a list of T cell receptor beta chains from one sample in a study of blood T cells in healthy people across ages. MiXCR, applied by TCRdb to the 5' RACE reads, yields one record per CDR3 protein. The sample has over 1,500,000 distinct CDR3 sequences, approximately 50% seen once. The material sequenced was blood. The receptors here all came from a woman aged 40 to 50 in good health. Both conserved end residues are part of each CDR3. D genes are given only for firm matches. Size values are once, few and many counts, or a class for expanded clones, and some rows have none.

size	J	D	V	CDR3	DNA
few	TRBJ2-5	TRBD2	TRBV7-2	CASSSPPGTSVLQETQYF	TGTGCCAGCAGCTCGCCCCCCGGGACTAGCGTGCTCCAAGAGACCCAGTACTTC
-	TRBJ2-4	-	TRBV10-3	CAISEMSGNIQYF	TGTGCCATCAGTGAGATGTCGGGAAACATTCAGTACTTC
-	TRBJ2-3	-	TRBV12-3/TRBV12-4	CVSSLSWDTQYF	TGTGTCAGCAGTTTAAGTTGGGATACGCAGTATTTT
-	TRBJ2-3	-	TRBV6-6	CASSYLGGGTQYF	TGTGCCAGCAGTTACTTAGGGGGGGGTACGCAGTATTTT
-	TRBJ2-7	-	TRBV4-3	CASSQARWVGEQYF	TGCGCCAGCAGCCAAGCCCGGTGGGTGGGGGAGCAGTACTTC
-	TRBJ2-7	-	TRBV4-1	CASSQVPGFSSYEQYF	TGCGCCAGCAGCCAAGTTCCGGGGTTTAGCTCCTACGAGCAGTACTTC
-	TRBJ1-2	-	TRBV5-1	CASSLDEFGGYTF	TGCGCCAGCTCACTGGACGAGTTTGGCGGCTACACCTTC
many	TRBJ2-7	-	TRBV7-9	CASSFGSEQYF	TGTGCCAGCAGCTTTGGTTCCGAGCAGTACTTC
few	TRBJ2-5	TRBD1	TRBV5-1	CASRKLGTGPTKGETQYF	TGCGCCAGCAGGAAGCTGGGGACAGGACCCACCAAGGGGGAGACCCAGTACTTC
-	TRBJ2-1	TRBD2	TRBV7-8	CASSLTSVGHNEQFF	TGTGCCAGCAGTCTAACTAGCGTCGGGCACAATGAGCAGTTCTTC
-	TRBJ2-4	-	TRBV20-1	CSVAGIDIQYF	TGCAGTGTGGCAGGGATCGACATTCAGTACTTC
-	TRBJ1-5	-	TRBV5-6	CASSFLGGEKPQHF	TGTGCCAGCAGCTTCCTCGGAGGGGAAAAGCCCCAGCATTTT
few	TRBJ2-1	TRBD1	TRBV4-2	CASSLRRDRGFDEQFF	TGTGCCAGCAGCCTACGACGGGACAGGGGTTTCGATGAGCAGTTCTTC
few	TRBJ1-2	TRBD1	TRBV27	CASSPTAAGGYGYTF	TGTGCCAGCAGCCCCACCGCGGCAGGGGGTTATGGCTACACCTTC
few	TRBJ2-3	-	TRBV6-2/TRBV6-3	CASSYVGGSDTQYF	TGTGCCAGCAGTTACGTCGGCGGGTCAGATACGCAGTATTTT
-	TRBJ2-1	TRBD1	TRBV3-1	CASSHWTGQDEQFF	TGTGCCAGCAGCCATTGGACAGGGCAAGACGAGCAGTTCTTC
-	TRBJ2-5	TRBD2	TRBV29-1	CSGDPGLAGSSAQYF	TGCAGCGGCGACCCGGGACTAGCGGGATCAAGTGCCCAGTACTTC
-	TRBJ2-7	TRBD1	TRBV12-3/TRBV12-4	CVSRTGQGFSYEQYF	TGTGTCAGCAGGACTGGACAGGGTTTTTCCTACGAGCAGTACTTC
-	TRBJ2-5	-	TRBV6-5	CASSWSQFGETQYF	TGTGCCAGCAGTTGGTCGCAGTTTGGGGAGACCCAGTACTTC
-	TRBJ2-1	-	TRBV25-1	CASSGQGINEQFF	TGTGCCAGCAGCGGGCAGGGCATCAATGAGCAGTTCTTC
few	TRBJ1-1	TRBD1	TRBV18	CASSPDRVKGNTEAFF	TGTGCCAGCTCACCGGACAGGGTGAAAGGGAACACTGAAGCTTTCTTT
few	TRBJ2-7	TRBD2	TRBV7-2	CASSLKGGPYEQYF	TGTGCCAGCAGCTTAAAGGGAGGGCCCTACGAGCAGTACTTC
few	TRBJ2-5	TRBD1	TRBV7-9	CANLTGTGNLRETQYF	TGTGCCAATTTGACCGGGACAGGGAACCTCAGGGAGACCCAGTACTTC
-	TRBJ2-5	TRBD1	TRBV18	CASSPRGTGDIGQYF	TGTGCCAGCTCACCACGAGGGACAGGGGACATTGGGCAGTACTTC
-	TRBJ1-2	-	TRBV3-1	CASMSGDTYGYTF	TGTGCCAGCATGTCAGGGGATACCTATGGCTACACCTTC
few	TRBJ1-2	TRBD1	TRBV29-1	CSVGRGTYGYTF	TGCAGCGTTGGCAGGGGGACCTATGGCTACACCTTC
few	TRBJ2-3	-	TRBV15	CATSRTSPTEELDTQYF	TGTGCCACCAGCAGGACTTCACCGACAGAAGAGCTGGATACGCAGTATTTT
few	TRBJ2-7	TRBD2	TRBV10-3	CATAGLAGGSSYEQYF	TGTGCCACCGCGGGACTAGCGGGGGGTTCCTCCTACGAGCAGTACTTC
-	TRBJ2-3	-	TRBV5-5	CASRKEADTQYF	TGTGCCAGCAGGAAGGAGGCAGATACGCAGTATTTT
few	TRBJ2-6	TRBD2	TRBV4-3	CASSQTRGGSGANVLTF	TGCGCCAGCAGCCAAACGCGGGGGGGATCTGGGGCCAACGTCCTGACTTTC
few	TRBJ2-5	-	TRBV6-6	CASSYLGTSEETQYF	TGTGCCAGCAGTTACCTGGGGACCTCCGAAGAGACCCAGTACTTC
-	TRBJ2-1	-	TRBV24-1	CATSDNISYNEQFF	TGTGCCACCAGTGACAACATCTCCTACAATGAGCAGTTCTTC
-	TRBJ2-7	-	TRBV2	CASRLDFAEQYF	TGTGCCAGCAGACTAGACTTCGCCGAGCAGTACTTC